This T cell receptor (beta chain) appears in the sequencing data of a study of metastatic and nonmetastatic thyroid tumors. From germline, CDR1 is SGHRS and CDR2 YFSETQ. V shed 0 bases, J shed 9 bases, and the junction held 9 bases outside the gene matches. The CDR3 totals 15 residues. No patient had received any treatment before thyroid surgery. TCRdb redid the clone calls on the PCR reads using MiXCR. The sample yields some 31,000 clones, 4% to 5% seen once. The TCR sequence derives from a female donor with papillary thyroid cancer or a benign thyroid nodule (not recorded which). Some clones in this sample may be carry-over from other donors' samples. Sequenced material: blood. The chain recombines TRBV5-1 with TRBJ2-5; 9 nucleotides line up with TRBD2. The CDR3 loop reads CASSLASGNEKAQYF. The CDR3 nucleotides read TGCGCCAGCAGCTTGGCTAGCGGGAATGAAAAGGCCCAGTACTTC.